This TCR beta chain was profiled in a study of cytomegalovirus exposure and HLA in healthy donors. General study points: Analyzed later, most CMV-associated TCR beta chains appeared HLA-restricted.

The PCR had 60 Vbeta and 13 Jbeta primers. Assay: immunoSEQ multiplex PCR; the TCRdb copy retains only in-frame clones and omits some. Recorded here are roughly 84,000 clones; the top ten clones represent 0.5% to 0.65%. With regard to this clone: Its specificity is unknown.

J gave up 3 bases and V 0 bases, and 2 bases lay outside the gene matches. The CDR3 has 14 amino acids. In germline, CDR1 is KGHSH, CDR2 LQKENI. Specimen: PBMCs. This receptor was obtained from a middle-aged man in good health and CMV-seronegative. The chain couples TRBV18 to TRBJ2-7; 7 bases are shared with TRBD2. CDR3 sequence reads: CASSPPGGNYEQYF. The CDR3 region has the DNA TGTGCCAGCTCACCACCCGGGGGGAACTACGAGCAGTACTTC.